These T cell receptor beta chains were read from a single sample in a study of CD8+CD57+ T cells in acquired aplastic anemia. Using its own MiXCR run on the reads, TCRdb lists one record per CDR3 protein. Counted here are some 48,000 distinct CDR3 sequences, about 73% occurring once; the ten biggest clones make up about a third. The specimen was sorted CD4+, CD8+, or CD8+CD57+ T cells (not recorded which) from PBMCs. The receptors originated from a human donor in good health, serving as a control. Both conserved end residues are part of each CDR3. A D gene is named only where the DNA matches it firmly. Clone size is shown for a subset of rows, as once, few, many or a class of expanded clone.

NA	14	TRBV20-1	NA	TRBJ2-1	CSAIRDASYNEQFF	TGCAGTGCTATCCGGGACGCATCCTACAATGAGCAGTTCTTC
NA	14	TRBV19	NA	TRBJ2-7	CASSIRTESYEQYF	TGTGCCAGTAGTATCAGGACAGAATCCTACGAGCAGTACTTC
NA	12	TRBV29-1	TRBD1	TRBJ1-2	CSGGTGDYGYTF	TGCAGCGGAGGGACAGGGGACTATGGCTACACCTTC
NA	12	TRBV19	NA	TRBJ1-6	CASMGPVSPLHF	TGTGCCAGTATGGGACCCGTCTCACCCCTCCACTTT
few	16	TRBV9	TRBD1	TRBJ2-2	CPTIRGDRGNTGELFF	TGTCCCACCATAAGAGGGGACAGGGGTAACACCGGGGAGCTGTTTTTT
NA	14	TRBV7-6	TRBD2	TRBJ2-7	CASSLDTGRVEQYF	TGTGCCAGCAGCTTAGACACGGGGAGGGTCGAGCAGTACTTC
NA	14	TRBV25-1	TRBD1	TRBJ2-7	CASRDRGSFYEQYF	TGTGCCAGCAGAGACAGGGGAAGTTTCTACGAGCAGTACTTC
NA	12	TRBV12-3/TRBV12-4	NA	TRBJ2-3	CASSLRGDTQYF	TGTGCCAGCAGTTTAAGGGGAGATACGCAGTATTTT
NA	15	TRBV20-1	TRBD1	TRBJ1-6	CSARDHRGVNSPLHF	TGCAGTGCTAGGGATCACAGGGGAGTTAATTCACCCCTCCACTTT
NA	12	TRBV7-6	NA	TRBJ1-1	CASSSVGTEAFF	TGTGCCAGCAGCAGCGTAGGCACTGAAGCTTTCTTT
many	16	TRBV6-1	NA	TRBJ1-4	CASSEEVGRGWEKLFF	TGTGCCAGCAGTGAAGAGGTTGGCAGGGGATGGGAAAAACTGTTTTTT
NA	16	TRBV9	NA	TRBJ2-1	CASSVAPGAGYNEQFF	TGTGCCAGCAGCGTAGCCCCGGGGGCAGGTTACAATGAGCAGTTCTTC
NA	14	TRBV19	TRBD1	TRBJ1-3	CASSIQGVPNTIYF	TGTGCCAGTAGTATACAGGGGGTGCCGAACACCATATATTTT
NA	16	TRBV4-2	TRBD1	TRBJ2-1	CASSQDRTGTYNEQFF	TGTGCCAGCAGCCAAGATAGGACAGGGACATACAATGAGCAGTTCTTC
NA	11	TRBV29-1	NA	TRBJ1-1	CSAYQGTEAFF	TGCAGCGCGTATCAGGGAACTGAAGCTTTCTTT
NA	15	TRBV20-1	NA	TRBJ1-3	CSARGSGTYGNTIYF	TGCAGTGCTAGAGGTTCCGGGACCTATGGAAACACCATATATTTT
NA	13	TRBV20-1	TRBD2	TRBJ2-7	CSANQAGGYEQYF	TGCAGTGCCAATCAAGCGGGGGGCTACGAGCAGTACTTC
NA	13	TRBV15	NA	TRBJ2-7	CATSTDPTYEQYF	TGTGCCACCAGCACAGACCCAACCTACGAGCAGTACTTC
NA	15	TRBV4-2	TRBD1	TRBJ1-2	CASSAGQAEFYGYTF	TGTGCCAGCAGCGCCGGACAGGCTGAGTTCTATGGCTACACCTTC
NA	13	TRBV19	NA	TRBJ2-7	CASSIGDLGEQYF	TGTGCCAGTAGTATAGGGGATCTAGGCGAGCAGTACTTC
NA	14	TRBV5-1	NA	TRBJ1-2	CASSLYTGLYGYTF	TGCGCCAGCAGCTTGTACACGGGGCTCTATGGCTACACCTTC
NA	15	TRBV29-1	TRBD2	TRBJ2-7	CSVGGLAGGSYEQYF	TGCAGCGTTGGAGGACTAGCGGGAGGGTCCTACGAGCAGTACTTC
NA	12	TRBV20-1	NA	TRBJ2-3	CSAIYSTDTQYF	TGCAGTGCCATCTATAGCACAGATACGCAGTATTTT
many	13	TRBV11-2	NA	TRBJ2-7	CASRGGPSYEQYF	TGTGCCAGCAGGGGGGGCCCTTCCTACGAGCAGTACTTC
NA	14	TRBV19	NA	TRBJ1-1	CASSIGPANTEAFF	TGTGCCAGTAGTATAGGGCCTGCCAACACTGAAGCTTTCTTT
NA	14	TRBV10-3	NA	TRBJ2-7	CAISESETTHEQYF	TGTGCCATCAGTGAGTCTGAGACTACCCACGAGCAGTACTTC
NA	15	TRBV24-1	NA	TRBJ2-1	CATSSQRGSYNEQFF	TGTGCCACCAGTTCGCAAAGGGGTTCGTACAATGAGCAGTTCTTC
NA	13	TRBV24-1	TRBD1	TRBJ1-1	CATSEGTAKEAFF	TGTGCCACCAGTGAAGGGACAGCTAAGGAAGCTTTCTTT
NA	12	TRBV2	NA	TRBJ1-6	CASSGPGSPLHF	TGTGCCAGCAGTGGGCCGGGTTCACCCCTCCACTTT
NA	14	TRBV7-7	TRBD1	TRBJ2-2	CASSPDRGTGELFF	TGTGCTAGCAGTCCGGACAGGGGAACCGGGGAGCTGTTTTTT
NA	13	TRBV7-7	NA	TRBJ2-2	CASSPTSTGELFF	TGTGCCAGCAGCCCAACTAGCACCGGGGAGCTGTTTTTT
NA	13	TRBV7-8	NA	TRBJ2-1	CASSLWQGNEQFF	TGTGCCAGCAGCTTATGGCAGGGGAATGAGCAGTTCTTC
once	15	TRBV5-1	NA	TRBJ2-5	CASSLDGRRQETQYF	TGCGCCAGCAGCTTAGACGGACGGAGGCAAGAGACCCAGTACTTC
NA	12	TRBV20-1	NA	TRBJ1-2	CSARGPSYGYTF	TGCAGTGCTAGAGGCCCGTCCTATGGCTACACCTTC
NA	18	TRBV11-2	NA	TRBJ2-1	CASRERASRGALYNEQFF	TGTGCCAGCAGGGAACGGGCTTCTCGGGGGGCACTGTACAATGAGCAGTTCTTC
NA	14	TRBV29-1	TRBD2	TRBJ2-3	CSEKAGRGADTQYF	TGCAGCGAGAAAGCGGGACGTGGGGCAGATACGCAGTATTTT
NA	18	TRBV13	TRBD1	TRBJ2-2	CASSIGTGLGSNTGELFF	TGTGCCAGCAGCATCGGGACAGGGCTCGGGTCGAACACCGGGGAGCTGTTTTTT
many	15	TRBV7-2	TRBD2	TRBJ2-3	CASSLVVTSGDTQYF	TGTGCCAGCAGCTTAGTAGTGACTAGCGGAGATACGCAGTATTTT
NA	15	TRBV10-3	TRBD2	TRBJ2-1	CAIRKPSGRANEQFF	TGTGCCATCAGAAAGCCTAGCGGGAGGGCCAATGAGCAGTTCTTC
NA	15	TRBV11-2	NA	TRBJ1-2	CASSWGSLSDYGYTF	TGTGCCAGCAGCTGGGGAAGTCTGAGTGACTATGGCTACACCTTC
NA	13	TRBV11-3	NA	TRBJ1-2	CASSTRPGYGYTF	TGTGCCAGCAGCACAAGACCGGGCTATGGCTACACCTTC
NA	15	TRBV10-3	NA	TRBJ1-1	CAISEGARMNTEAFF	TGTGCCATCAGTGAGGGGGCGCGGATGAACACTGAAGCTTTCTTT
NA	14	TRBV10-3	NA	TRBJ2-3	CAISDPGVTDTQYF	TGTGCCATCAGTGATCCGGGGGTCACAGATACGCAGTATTTT
NA	12	TRBV29-1	NA	TRBJ2-7	CSVEVGPYEQYF	TGCAGCGTTGAAGTAGGACCCTACGAGCAGTACTTC
NA	14	TRBV25-1	TRBD1	TRBJ2-5	CASSIPTGAETQYF	TGTGCCAGTAGTATCCCGACAGGGGCAGAGACCCAGTACTTC
once	14	TRBV15	TRBD1	TRBJ2-1	CATSRDTGGDEQFF	TGTGCCACCAGCAGAGACACAGGGGGCGATGAGCAGTTCTTC
NA	14	TRBV3-1	NA	TRBJ2-5	CASSLRTLQETQYF	TGTGCCAGCAGTCTTCGGACCTTACAAGAGACCCAGTACTTC
NA	16	TRBV11-1	TRBD1	TRBJ2-1	CASSSLTGGSYNEQFF	TGTGCCAGCAGCAGCCTAACAGGGGGCTCCTACAATGAGCAGTTCTTC
NA	14	TRBV10-3	NA	TRBJ1-3	CAITGQSSGNTIYF	TGTGCCATCACCGGTCAGAGCTCTGGAAACACCATATATTTT
NA	13	TRBV5-1	NA	TRBJ1-2	CASSVGETDGYTF	TGCGCCAGCAGCGTCGGCGAAACCGATGGCTACACCTTC
NA	14	TRBV10-1	NA	TRBJ2-7	CASSRAISYNEQYF	TGCGCCAGCAGCCGGGCCATCTCCTACAATGAGCAGTACTTC
NA	15	TRBV19	NA	TRBJ1-1	CASSARGGGYTEAFF	TGTGCCAGTAGTGCCCGGGGAGGGGGTTACACTGAAGCTTTCTTT
NA	12	TRBV7-2	NA	TRBJ1-3	CASSGDGNTIYF	TGTGCCAGCAGCGGAGATGGAAACACCATATATTTT